The TCR beta chain described here comes from a study of T-cell reconstitution after alpha-beta-depleted transplantation in children. Unique molecular identifiers were used to barcode this TCRbeta library. Via MiXCR, TCRdb re-called the PCR reads, giving one row per CDR3 protein. The data show around 400,000 distinct CDR3 sequences, over 20% seen once. The table lists this clonotype with many counts. There are 12 residues in the CDR3. Trimming cost V 0 bases and J 3 bases, with 6 bases left between them. The germline V gene has CDR1 DFQATT and CDR2 SNEGSKA (reference sequence). This sequence joins TRBV20-1 and TRBJ2-7; the D is unclear. This receptor was identified in a human donor who donated a stem cell graft to a child with acute myeloid leukemia. This material consisted of PBMCs from the stem cell graft donor, taken from the stem cell graft. CDR3 region: CSARDRSYEQYF. Here the CDR3 DNA reads TGCAGTGCTAGAGATCGTAGCTACGAGCAGTACTTC.